The entry that follows covers one T cell receptor beta chain sequence. This record belongs to a study of blood T cell repertoires in COVID-19. Germline-derived CDR1 and CDR2 are SGHAT and FQNNGV. The CDR3 sequence is 15 residues long. Trimming removed 6 bases at V and 3 bases at J, with 14 bases between. Authors' analysis steps: Amplified reference gene primers provided the basis for estimating nucleated cell counts. Assay used: immunoSEQ multiplex PCR; TCRdb lists only in-frame clones, some missing. V, J and clone size derive from that table, while D and trimming were established from the DNA sequence. The sample yields under 300,000 clones, 85% to 90% seen once.

The chain combines TRBV11-2 with TRBJ1-4; a possible D gene is TRBD1 (6 bases). Sequenced: peripheral blood. The clonotype comes from an older woman with active or convalescent COVID-19. The CDR3 sequence: CASRLQGRANEKLFF. The CDR3 DNA is TGTGCCAGCAGACTACAGGGCAGGGCTAATGAAAAACTGTTTTTT.